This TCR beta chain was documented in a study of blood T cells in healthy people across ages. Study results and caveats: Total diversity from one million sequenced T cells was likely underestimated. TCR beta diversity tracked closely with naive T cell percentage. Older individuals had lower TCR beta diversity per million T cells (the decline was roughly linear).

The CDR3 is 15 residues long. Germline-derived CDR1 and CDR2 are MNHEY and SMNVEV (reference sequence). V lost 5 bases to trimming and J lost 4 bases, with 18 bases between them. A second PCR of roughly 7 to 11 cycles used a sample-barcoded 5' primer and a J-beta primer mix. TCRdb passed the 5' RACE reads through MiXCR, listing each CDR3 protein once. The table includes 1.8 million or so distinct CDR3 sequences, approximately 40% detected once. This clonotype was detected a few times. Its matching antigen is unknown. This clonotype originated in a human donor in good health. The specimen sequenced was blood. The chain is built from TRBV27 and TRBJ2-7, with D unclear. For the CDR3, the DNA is TGTGCCAGCAGTGCTGACGATCCAGTATGGTACGAGCAGTACTTC. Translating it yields CASSADDPVWYEQYF.